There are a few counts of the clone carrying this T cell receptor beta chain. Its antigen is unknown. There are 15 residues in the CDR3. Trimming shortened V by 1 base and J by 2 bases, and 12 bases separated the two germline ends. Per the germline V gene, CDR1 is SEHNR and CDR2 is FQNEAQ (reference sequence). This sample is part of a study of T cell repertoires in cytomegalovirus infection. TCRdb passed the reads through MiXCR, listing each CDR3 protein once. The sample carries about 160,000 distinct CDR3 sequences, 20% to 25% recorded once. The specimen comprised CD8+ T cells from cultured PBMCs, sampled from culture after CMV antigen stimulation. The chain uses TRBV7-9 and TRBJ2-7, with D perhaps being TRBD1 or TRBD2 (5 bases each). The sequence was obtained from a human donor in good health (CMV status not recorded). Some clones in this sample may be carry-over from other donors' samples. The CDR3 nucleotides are TGTGCCAGCAGCTTAGAGGGGACGGCGGCCTACGAGCAGTACTTC. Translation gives CASSLEGTAAYEQYF.